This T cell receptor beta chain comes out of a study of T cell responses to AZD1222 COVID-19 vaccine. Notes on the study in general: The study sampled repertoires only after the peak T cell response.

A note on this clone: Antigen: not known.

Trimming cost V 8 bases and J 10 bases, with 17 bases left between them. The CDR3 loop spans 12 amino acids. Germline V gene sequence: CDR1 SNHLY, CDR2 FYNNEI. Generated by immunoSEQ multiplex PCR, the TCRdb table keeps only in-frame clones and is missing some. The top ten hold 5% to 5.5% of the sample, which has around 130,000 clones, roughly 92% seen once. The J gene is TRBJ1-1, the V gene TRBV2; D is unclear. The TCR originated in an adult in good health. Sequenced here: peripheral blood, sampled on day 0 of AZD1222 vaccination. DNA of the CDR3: TGTGCCAGCCCTGGAGTGGATCGGTCAGCTTTCTTT. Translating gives CASPGVDRSAFF.